The T cell receptor beta chain under discussion was sequenced for a study of cytomegalovirus exposure and HLA in healthy donors. This clone was observed once. Its antigen remains unknown. Notes on the study in general: Diagnosis of cytomegalovirus status made by the classifier reportedly showed high specificity and sensitivity.

The PCR had 60 Vbeta and 13 Jbeta primers. Assay: immunoSEQ multiplex PCR; the TCRdb copy retains only in-frame clones and omits some. The sample holds 150,000 to 200,000 clones, around 79% seen once. This CDR3 is 16 amino acids long. The germline V gene has CDR1 SGHRS and CDR2 YFSETQ. The ends were cut back, 1 base at V and 3 bases at J, with 16 bases in the middle. The chain uses TRBV5-1 and TRBJ1-2; TRBD1 is a possible D gene (5 bases). The sample was PBMCs. The origin of this receptor is a male donor in good health and CMV-seropositive. CDR3 in amino acids: CASSLMREGLDYGYTF. The DNA for the CDR3 is TGCGCCAGCAGCTTGATGCGGGAGGGGTTGGACTATGGCTACACCTTC.